One T cell receptor (beta chain) is described in this entry. Data came from immunoSEQ multiplex PCR; TCRdb stores just in-frame clones and leaves some out. The sample shows approximately 48,000 clones, approximately 91% of them seen only once. This sample stems from a study of T cell changes during pregnancy in multiple sclerosis. The CDR3 runs to 16 residues. Per the germline V gene, CDR1 is SGHKS and CDR2 is YYEKEE (reference sequence). V was pared by 0 bases and J by 8 bases, with 7 bases of the junction left unmatched. The TCR comes from a female donor with multiple sclerosis, enrolled in a pregnancy study. This chain uses TRBV5-5 with TRBJ1-4; 10 nucleotides match TRBD1. Source: CD8+ T cells from peripheral blood mononuclear cells, taken after pregnancy. The CDR3 DNA reads as TGTGCCAGCAGCTTGGGGGACAGGGGACTGGAAGAAAAACTGTTTTTT. Amino acids: CASSLGDRGLEEKLFF.